These T cell receptor beta chains were read from a single sample in a study of blood T cells in healthy people across ages. TCRdb independently ran MiXCR on the 5' RACE reads; one entry per CDR3 protein. This sample has roughly 720,000 distinct CDR3 sequences; around half occur once, and the top ten carry about two fifths. Sequenced material: blood. These receptors came from a man older than 75 in good health. Each CDR3 is given with its conserved first and last residue. Fields, in order: D gene, clone size, V gene, J gene, CDR3 DNA, CDR3 protein. D genes are given only for firm matches. The listing skips clone size in some rows; elsewhere it reads once, few, many or a size class.

>-|-|TRBV20-1|TRBJ1-2
TGCAGTGCTAGAGATAGGGCTCAGGACAGTGGCTACACCTTC
CSARDRAQDSGYTF
>-|-|TRBV5-5|TRBJ2-2
TGTGCCAGCAGCTTGAAGGTGGGAGCGTACACCGGGGAGCTGTTTTTT
CASSLKVGAYTGELFF
>TRBD1|-|TRBV29-1|TRBJ2-7
TGCAGCATTGGGACAGGGGGGGGATACGAGCAGTACTTC
CSIGTGGGYEQYF
>-|-|TRBV13|TRBJ1-2
TGTGCCACCATGAGGGAAGGAAGCTTAACATTTAGCTACACCTTC
CATMREGSLTFSYTF
>-|few|TRBV7-6|TRBJ2-7
TGTGCCAGCAGCCCCCATAGCCACGAGCAGTACTTC
CASSPHSHEQYF
>-|-|TRBV25-1|TRBJ1-2
TGTGCCAGCAGTGAATCGGTTACAGAAAGCCTTGGCTACACCTTC
CASSESVTESLGYTF
>-|-|TRBV12-3/TRBV12-4|TRBJ2-3
TGTGCCAGCACCGTCAGTGTGGTAGCAGATACGCAGTATTTT
CASTVSVVADTQYF
>-|-|TRBV6-1|TRBJ2-7
TGTGCCAGCAGTGAATGGGACGGGAGCTCCTACGAGCAGTACTTC
CASSEWDGSSYEQYF
>-|many|TRBV28|TRBJ2-7
TGTGCCAGCAGCACCACCTACGAGCAGTACTTC
CASSTTYEQYF
>-|many|TRBV20-1|TRBJ2-5
TGCAGTGCTAAGGGTAACGGGGAGACCCAGTACTTC
CSAKGNGETQYF
>-|few|TRBV2|TRBJ1-5
TGTGCCAGCAATTCACAGGAGTTAGGCAATCAGCCCCAGCATTTT
CASNSQELGNQPQHF
>-|-|TRBV6-6|TRBJ2-7
TGTGCCAGCAGTGGGGACCCGGGACAACACTCCTACGAGCAGTACTTC
CASSGDPGQHSYEQYF
>-|-|TRBV2|TRBJ1-2
TGTGCCAGCACGATGAACAGAGACGATGGCTACACCTTC
CASTMNRDDGYTF
>TRBD2|-|TRBV7-2|TRBJ2-7
TGTGCCAGCAGCTTGGGGGCGGGTAGCGGGAACGAGCAGTACTTC
CASSLGAGSGNEQYF
>-|-|TRBV10-3|TRBJ2-7
TGTGCCATCAGTCTAGGCTCACCCTCCTACAATGAGCAGTACTTC
CAISLGSPSYNEQYF
>TRBD1|once|TRBV24-1|TRBJ2-1
TGTGCCACCAGTGGCATGAACAGGGGCCTAAACTGCAATGAGCAGTTCTTC
CATSGMNRGLNCNEQFF
>-|-|TRBV2|TRBJ2-1
TGTGCCAGTACTAACACCGATGAGCAGTTCTTC
CASTNTDEQFF
>-|few|TRBV9|TRBJ2-1
TGTGCCAGCAGCCTAATGGGGGAACCCTACAATGAGCAGTTCTTC
CASSLMGEPYNEQFF
>TRBD1|-|TRBV7-2|TRBJ1-1
TGTGCCAGCAGCTCCCCAGGGGGGAACACTGAAGCTTTCTTT
CASSSPGGNTEAFF
>-|-|TRBV7-2|TRBJ2-1
TGTGCCAGCAGCCTCGACGGGGCCGAGTACAATGAGCAGTTCTTC
CASSLDGAEYNEQFF
>-|-|TRBV24-1|TRBJ2-5
TGTGCCACCAGGGGGGCCCTGCAGGAGACCCAGTACTTC
CATRGALQETQYF
>TRBD2|few|TRBV10-3|TRBJ2-1
TGTGCCATCAGTTTGCTAGCGGGAGGGCCCAATGAGCAGTTCTTC
CAISLLAGGPNEQFF
>-|-|TRBV5-1|TRBJ1-2
TGCGCCAGCAGCTTGGACTCGGCAGGGCCTAACTATGGCTACACCTTC
CASSLDSAGPNYGYTF
>-|-|TRBV3-1|TRBJ2-5
TGTGCCAGCAGCCCCCTTCAGCGCGAAGGCAAGAGGGCCCAGTACTTC
CASSPLQREGKRAQYF
>-|-|TRBV20-1|TRBJ2-5
TGCAGTGCTAGATCCGACCCGTACCAAGAGACCCAGTACTTC
CSARSDPYQETQYF
>TRBD1|-|TRBV7-9|TRBJ2-7
TGTGCCAGCAGCCCTCCCCAGGGACAGGGGATCTACGAGCAGTACTTC
CASSPPQGQGIYEQYF
>-|-|TRBV20-1|TRBJ2-7
TGCAGTGCTACAGCGCGAAGTTACGAGCAGTACTTC
CSATARSYEQYF
>-|-|TRBV9|TRBJ2-5
TGTGCCAGCAGCGTCTCTAGCTCTGAGCAGTACTTC
CASSVSSSEQYF
>-|few|TRBV5-1|TRBJ1-2
TGCGCCAGCAGCTTGGAGGGTCCTCACCCGCGACATGGCTACACCTTC
CASSLEGPHPRHGYTF
>-|few|TRBV20-1|TRBJ2-1
TGCAGTGCTAGATCCCCTAGCGCCGAATTGGAGTTCTTC
CSARSPSAELEFF
>TRBD2|few|TRBV15|TRBJ2-3
TGTGCCACCAGCAGAGTGGGCGGGAGTGGAGATACGCAGTATTTT
CATSRVGGSGDTQYF
>TRBD1|-|TRBV9|TRBJ1-5
TGTGCCAGCAGCGTTACAGGGGTTAGCAATCAGCCCCAGCATTTT
CASSVTGVSNQPQHF
>-|-|TRBV27|TRBJ1-5
TGTGCCAGCGCACGGGGGGGAGAGACCCAGCATTTT
CASARGGETQHF
>TRBD1|-|TRBV20-1|TRBJ2-7
TGCAGTGCAAACCATGGACAGGGGACGGGCTACGAGCAGTACTTC
CSANHGQGTGYEQYF
>TRBD2|-|TRBV7-4|TRBJ2-3
TGTGCCAGAAACGGGGGTAGCGGGATCCGGAGGGAGACAGATACGCAGTATTTT
CARNGGSGIRRETDTQYF
>-|few|TRBV4-2|TRBJ2-7
TGTGCCAGCAGCCGGCCTACAGGGCGGACCTTCCACGAGCAGTACTTC
CASSRPTGRTFHEQYF
>-|-|TRBV20-1|TRBJ2-1
TGCAGTGCTAGGAACGTAGGGACCCAAAAGGGCAATGAGCAGTTCTTC
CSARNVGTQKGNEQFF
>-|few|TRBV9|TRBJ2-3
TGTGCCAGCAGCGTGGTTGGAGGACCCACAGATACGCAGTATTTT
CASSVVGGPTDTQYF
>-|once|TRBV2|TRBJ1-2
TGTGCCAGCAACACGGCCGACCCCTATGGCTACACCTTC
CASNTADPYGYTF
>TRBD2|-|TRBV4-1|TRBJ2-1
TGCGCCAGCAGCCCCGGGGAGGGCAATGAGCAGTTCTTC
CASSPGEGNEQFF
>-|-|TRBV6-5|TRBJ2-7
TGTGCCAGCAGTGACAGCGGAGTTCCCCCCTACGAGCAGTACTTC
CASSDSGVPPYEQYF
>-|-|TRBV6-6|TRBJ1-2
TGTGCCAGCAGTTCACGCCTGGGCTACACCTTC
CASSSRLGYTF
>-|few|TRBV3-1|TRBJ2-7
TGTGCCAGCAGCCAGGGAAGGCGGGCCTCCTACGAGCAGTACTTC
CASSQGRRASYEQYF
>TRBD2|-|TRBV20-1|TRBJ2-1
TGCAGTGCCAGGTCGAGGACTAGCGGGATGGCGGGGAATGAGCAGTTCTTC
CSARSRTSGMAGNEQFF
>TRBD2|-|TRBV11-2|TRBJ2-5
TGTGCCAGCAGGGGCCCGGGACTAGCGCAAGAGACCCAGTACTTC
CASRGPGLAQETQYF
>TRBD1|-|TRBV5-1|TRBJ1-2
TGCGCCAGCAGCCCTACCGGACAGGGATCGTGTGGCTACACCTTC
CASSPTGQGSCGYTF
>-|-|TRBV7-2|TRBJ2-1
TGTGCCAGCAGCTTAGGCCAGGGCAGATACAATGAGCAGTTCTTC
CASSLGQGRYNEQFF
>-|many|TRBV6-1|TRBJ2-7
TGTGCCAGCAGTGAAACGAGGTCCTACGAGCAGTACTTC
CASSETRSYEQYF
>TRBD1|-|TRBV27|TRBJ1-1
TGTGCCAGCAGTTTATCGACAGGGGGTGGCACTGAAGCTTTCTTT
CASSLSTGGGTEAFF
>TRBD1|-|TRBV28|TRBJ2-5
TGTGCCAGCAGTTTAGCGGGACAGGGGAGGGAAGAGACCCAGTACTTC
CASSLAGQGREETQYF
>TRBD2|-|TRBV13|TRBJ2-1
TGTGCCAGCAGCCGCCCTAGCGGTTTCTCCTACAATGAGCAGTTCTTC
CASSRPSGFSYNEQFF
>-|few|TRBV7-9|TRBJ2-1
TGTGCCAGCAGCGCCCACTTGGGCGATGAGCAGTTCTTC
CASSAHLGDEQFF
>TRBD2|many|TRBV9|TRBJ2-5
TGTGCCAGCAGCGTGGGACTAGGTCAAGAGACCCAGTACTTC
CASSVGLGQETQYF